What follows are 2 T cell receptor beta chains derived from one specimen sequenced in a study of blood T cells in healthy people across ages. A second PCR, run for roughly 6 to 11 cycles, used a sample-barcoded 5' primer plus a J-beta primer mix. TCRdb ran MiXCR on the 5' RACE reads and lists one entry per CDR3 protein. The top ten hold over 2% of the sample, which has about 1.8 million distinct CDR3 sequences, less than 50% seen once. The sequenced sample consisted of blood. All receptors come from a woman between 40 and 50 years old in good health.

This clonotype was detected only a few times. The chain recombines TRBV12-3 or TRBV12-4 with TRBJ2-3, with 9 nucleotides matching TRBD2. V trimming: 5 bases; J trimming: 6 bases; junction bases outside the gene matches: 9. CDR3 length: 15 amino acids. This chain's CDR3 is CASSPLLAGLDTQYF. The DNA for the CDR3 is TGTGCCAGCAGTCCACTTCTAGCGGGGTTGGATACGCAGTATTTT.

This clonotype came up once. The rearrangement links TRBV11-3 to TRBJ2-1, with 8 bases fitting TRBD1. Germline V gene sequence: CDR1 SGHNT, CDR2 YENEEA. The CDR3 is 14 amino acids. V was pared by 5 bases and J by 5 bases, with 5 bases of the junction left unmatched. This CDR3 is CASSARGRDNEQFF. The CDR3 DNA is TGTGCCAGCAGCGCCAGGGGGCGCGACAATGAGCAGTTCTTC.